The 24 T cell receptor beta chains reported below all come from one sample, sequenced in a study of CD8+ T cells in alopecia areata. In each case, RNA was isolated and then reverse transcribed into cDNA as the sequencing template. Here immunoSEQ multiplex PCR was the method, and the copy in TCRdb shows in-frame clones only, minus some. The sample includes 220,000 or so clones, about 60% of them seen just once. This sample comprised CD4+ T cells sorted from blood, obtained at week 0. The origin of the receptors is a human donor with alopecia areata.

This chain links TRBV5-1 with TRBJ2-5; 9 bases are a match to TRBD1. This CDR3 comprises 16 residues. V dropped 4 bases and J dropped 2; count of bases not matched to a gene: 9. The germline gives CDR1 SGHRS, CDR2 YFSETQ. The CDR3 bases are TGCGCCAGCAGCACCAGACAGGGGGGACGGCAAGAGACCCAGTACTTC. This translates into CASSTRQGGRQETQYF.

This sequence joins TRBV4-1 and TRBJ1-5; 8 bases line up with TRBD1. Losses at the gene ends were 3 bases for V and 9 bases for J; bases not matched to a gene: 1. Germline CDR1 is MGHRA and CDR2 is YSYEKL. The CDR3 loop spans 12 amino acids. The CDR3: CASSQGTGPQHF. CDR3 nucleotide sequence: TGCGCCAGCAGCCAGGGGACAGGGCCCCAGCATTTT.

V and J are TRBV6-1 and TRBJ2-7; D call uncertain. Germline V gives CDR1 MNHNS, CDR2 SASEGT. V was clipped by 7 bases and J by 8 bases, with 15 bases between them. The CDR3 contains 12 residues. CDR3: CASNFRSGQQYF. CDR3 coding DNA: TGTGCCAGCAATTTCCGATCGGGTCAGCAGTACTTC.

V usage is TRBV9 and J usage is TRBJ2-1; 12 bases fit TRBD2. The CDR3 is 19 residues long. Germline V gene sequence: CDR1 SGDLS, CDR2 YYNGEE. The junction had 9 bases not matched to a gene; V was cut back by 0 bases and J by 2 bases. CDR3 in DNA: TGTGCCAGCAGCGTAGAGTCACTAGCGGGAGGAAGTCCCTACAATGAGCAGTTCTTC. It specifies CASSVESLAGGSPYNEQFF.

The chain uses TRBV4-2 and TRBJ2-7, with 9 positions matching TRBD2. Germline trimming cut 3 bases from V and 2 bases from J; bases unmatched to any gene: 11. CDR1 and CDR2 from the germline V gene are LGHNA and YNFKEQ. The CDR3 has 17 residues. This CDR3 reads CASSHNEGGRGPYEQYF. In DNA form, the CDR3 reads TGTGCCAGCAGCCACAACGAGGGCGGGAGGGGTCCCTACGAGCAGTACTTC.

The chain joins TRBV18 to TRBJ2-3, with D unresolved. The CDR3 covers 12 residues. Germline CDR1 and CDR2: KGHSH and LQKENI. V was pared by 3 bases and J by 4 bases, with 5 bases between. The CDR3 loop reads CASSPQPDTQYF. The CDR3 DNA reads TGTGCCAGCTCACCCCAGCCAGATACGCAGTATTTT.

This chain uses TRBV7-9 with TRBJ1-1; D is ambiguous. Germline CDR1 and CDR2: SEHNR and FQNEAQ (reference sequence). V was clipped by 3 bases and J by 2 bases, with 13 bases between them. The CDR3 runs to 15 residues. The DNA for the CDR3 is TGTGCCAGCAGCTTTCAGTCCACCCGTAACACTGAAGCTTTCTTT. Protein: CASSFQSTRNTEAFF. The variable domain in full, completed from reference TRBV7-9 and TRBJ1-1, reads DTGVSQNPRHKITKRGQNVTFRCDPISEHNRLYWYRQTLGQGPEFLTYFQNEAQLEKSRLLSDRFSAERPKGSFSTLEIQRTEQGDSAMYLCASSFQSTRNTEAFFGQGTRLTVV.

The gene calls are TRBV7-6 and TRBJ2-1; TRBD1 matches at 7 bases. Germline-derived CDR1 and CDR2 are SGHVS and FNYEAQ. The trim removed 5 bases at V and 3 bases at J, leaving 1 base unmatched. This CDR3 has 13 amino acids. Here the CDR3 DNA reads TGTGCCAGCAGCACAGGGGTCTACAATGAGCAGTTCTTC. Translating it yields CASSTGVYNEQFF.

This clone was observed a few times. The V and J genes are TRBV19 and TRBJ1-6; a possible D gene is TRBD1 (6 bases). The germline V gene has CDR1 LNHDA and CDR2 SQIVND (reference sequence). The CDR3 is 14 residues long. Trimming shortened V by 8 bases and J by 5 bases, and 13 bases separated the two germline ends. The CDR3 sequence is CASHFGQNNSPLHF. The DNA of the CDR3 is TGTGCCAGTCACTTTGGACAGAATAATTCACCCCTCCACTTT.

This chain links TRBV7-9 with TRBJ1-1; unclear D gene. Germline V CDR1 and CDR2: SEHNR, FQNEAQ (reference sequence). V shed 1 base and J shed 4 bases, with 4 bases lying between them. This CDR3 region has 12 residues. CDR3 sequence reads: CASSLEPTEAFF. CDR3 nucleotide sequence: TGTGCCAGCAGCTTAGAACCCACTGAAGCTTTCTTT.

This clone was observed a few times. V and J are TRBV29-1 and TRBJ2-6; no clear D. Trimming removed 7 bases at V and 0 bases at J, with 4 bases between. This CDR3 spans 12 amino acids. The germline CDR1 and CDR2 sequences are SQVTM and ANQGSEA. CDR3 DNA sequence: TGCAGCGCTCGCTCTGGGGCCAACGTCCTGACTTTC. Translated: CSARSGANVLTF.

On this clone: This same CDR3 is encoded by further DNA sequences in the sample. The rearrangement links TRBV5-1 to TRBJ2-1, with 8 bases fitting TRBD2. The CDR3 spans 16 residues. V was clipped by 1 base and J by 0 bases; unmatched bases: 3. CDR1 and CDR2 from the germline V gene are SGHRS and YFSETQ. This CDR3 is CASSLTSGSSYNEQFF. CDR3 DNA sequence: TGCGCCAGCAGCTTGACGAGCGGGAGCTCCTACAATGAGCAGTTCTTC.

The count of this clone is one. J is TRBJ2-2 and V is TRBV4-1; either TRBD1 or TRBD2 may fit D (5 bases each). The CDR3 covers 14 residues. The V end lost 4 bases, the J end lost 6 bases, and 12 bases lay between the germline ends. The germline gives CDR1 MGHRA, CDR2 YSYEKL. The CDR3 DNA sequence: TGCGCCAGCAGCCGAAACGGGGCGTCCGGGGAGCTGTTTTTT. This encodes CASSRNGASGELFF.

The chain recombines TRBV7-6 with TRBJ1-1; the match to TRBD1 covers 10 bases. The CDR3 has 14 amino acids. The germline gives CDR1 SGHVS, CDR2 FNYEAQ. V was clipped by 5 bases and J by 4 bases; unmatched bases: 4. The CDR3 loop is CASSLRTGGTEAFF. CDR3 bases: TGTGCCAGCAGCCTACGGACAGGGGGCACTGAAGCTTTCTTT.

This sequence joins TRBV18 and TRBJ2-7; unclear D gene. Trimming left V 3 bases short and J 2 bases short, with 17 bases between. Germline V lookup: CDR1 KGHSH, CDR2 LQKENI. The CDR3 extends over 16 amino acids. The CDR3 protein is CASSPAASLLTYEQYF. The CDR3 DNA sequence: TGTGCCAGCTCACCGGCCGCCAGTCTCCTCACCTACGAGCAGTACTTC.

This chain links TRBV30 with TRBJ2-1; 11 bases match TRBD2. Germline V gene data show CDR1 as GTSNPN and CDR2 as SVGIG (reference sequence). This CDR3 comprises 17 residues. V dropped 1 base and J dropped 7; count of bases not matched to a gene: 12. The CDR3 loop reads CAWSALYLAGGGNEQFF. The CDR3 bases are TGTGCCTGGAGTGCACTCTATCTAGCGGGGGGTGGAAATGAGCAGTTCTTC.

The rearrangement uses TRBV6-1 and TRBJ1-6, with D hard to call. Trimming removed 3 bases from V and 9 bases from J, with 12 bases in between. The CDR3 is made up of 14 amino acids. Germline-derived CDR1 and CDR2 are MNHNS and SASEGT. CDR3 sequence: CASSEMSSGSPLHF. CDR3 coding DNA: TGTGCCAGCAGTGAGATGTCGAGTGGTTCACCCCTCCACTTT.

The CDR3 sequence: CASSLVGTSTDTQYF. The CDR3 nucleotides read TGTGCCAGCAGCTTAGTAGGGACGTCCACAGATACGCAGTATTTT. The gene calls are TRBV7-2 and TRBJ2-3; D possibly uses TRBD1 or TRBD2 (5 bases each). The length of the CDR3 is 15 residues. Germline CDR1 reads SGHTA; CDR2 reads FQGNSA. V was cut by 1 base and J by 2 bases, with 10 bases left in between.

This clone was seen a handful of times. The chain recombines TRBV7-9 with TRBJ2-7; D might be TRBD2 (6 bases). This CDR3 spans 15 amino acids. Germline loops: CDR1 SEHNR, CDR2 FQNEAQ (reference sequence). Trimming shortened V by 5 bases and J by 2 bases, and 16 bases separated the two germline ends. Here the CDR3 DNA reads TGTGCCAGCAGCCTCATGGGCGGGGAAGCCTACGAGCAGTACTTC. The encoded protein is CASSLMGGEAYEQYF.

The chain recombines TRBV4-2 with TRBJ1-2; D is ambiguous. The ends were cut back, 1 base at V and 3 bases at J, with 12 bases in the middle. The germline V gene encodes CDR1 LGHNA and CDR2 YNFKEQ. The CDR3 length is 15 residues. CDR3 coding DNA: TGTGCCAGCAGCCAAGGATATGGGCAGGACTATGGCTACACCTTC. It yields the protein CASSQGYGQDYGYTF.

Comment on this clone: This same CDR3 is encoded by further DNA sequences in the sample. V and J are TRBV29-1 and TRBJ1-1; the D gene is possibly TRBD1 (5 bases). Trimming shortened V by 4 bases and J by 0 bases, and 9 bases separated the two germline ends. Germline V CDR1 and CDR2: SQVTM, ANQGSEA. This CDR3 spans 13 amino acids. This CDR3 is CSVAGTVNTEAFF. CDR3 DNA sequence: TGCAGCGTTGCCGGGACTGTGAACACTGAAGCTTTCTTT.

This clone was seen at least ten times. The rearrangement uses TRBV2 and TRBJ1-1; D not resolved. Germline CDR1 is SNHLY and CDR2 is FYNNEI. CDR3 length equals 13 residues. V lost 6 bases to trimming and J lost 10 bases, with 18 bases between them. The CDR3 spells CASRYQLDQGAFF. In DNA form, the CDR3 reads TGTGCCAGCAGGTATCAACTGGACCAAGGAGCTTTCTTT.

The rearrangement links TRBV29-1 to TRBJ2-7; the match to TRBD1 covers 10 bases. Germline assignment: CDR1 SQVTM and CDR2 ANQGSEA. The V segment lost 7 bases and the J segment 7 bases; nucleotides outside the gene matches: 10. The CDR3 consists of 13 residues. The CDR3 region is CSARQGAREEQYF. Here the CDR3 DNA reads TGCAGCGCTAGACAGGGGGCAAGAGAAGAGCAGTACTTC.

This clone was picked up a small number of times. V gene TRBV7-9 combines with J gene TRBJ2-4, with D perhaps matching TRBD2 (5 bases). With 5 bases removed from V and 1 base from J, the gap between germline ends came to 12 bases. CDR1 and CDR2 (germline): SEHNR, FQNEAQ (reference sequence). The CDR3 contains 15 residues. CDR3 protein: CASSEWTAAKNIQYF. CDR3 bases: TGTGCCAGCAGCGAGTGGACTGCTGCCAAAAACATTCAGTACTTC.